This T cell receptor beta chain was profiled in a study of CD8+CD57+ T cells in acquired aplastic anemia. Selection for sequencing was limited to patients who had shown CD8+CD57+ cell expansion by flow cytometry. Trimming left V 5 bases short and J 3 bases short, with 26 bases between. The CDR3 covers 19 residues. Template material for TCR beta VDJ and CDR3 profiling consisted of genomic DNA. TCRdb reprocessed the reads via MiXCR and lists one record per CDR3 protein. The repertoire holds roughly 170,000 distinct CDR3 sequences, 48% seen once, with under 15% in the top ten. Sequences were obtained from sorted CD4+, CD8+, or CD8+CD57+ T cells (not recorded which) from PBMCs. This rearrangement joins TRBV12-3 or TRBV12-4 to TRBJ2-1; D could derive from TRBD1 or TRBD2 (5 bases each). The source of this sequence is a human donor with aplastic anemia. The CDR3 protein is CASSLSVTTYMGDYNEQFF. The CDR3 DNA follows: TGTGCCAGCAGTCTGTCCGTCACCACCTACATGGGGGACTACAATGAGCAGTTCTTC.